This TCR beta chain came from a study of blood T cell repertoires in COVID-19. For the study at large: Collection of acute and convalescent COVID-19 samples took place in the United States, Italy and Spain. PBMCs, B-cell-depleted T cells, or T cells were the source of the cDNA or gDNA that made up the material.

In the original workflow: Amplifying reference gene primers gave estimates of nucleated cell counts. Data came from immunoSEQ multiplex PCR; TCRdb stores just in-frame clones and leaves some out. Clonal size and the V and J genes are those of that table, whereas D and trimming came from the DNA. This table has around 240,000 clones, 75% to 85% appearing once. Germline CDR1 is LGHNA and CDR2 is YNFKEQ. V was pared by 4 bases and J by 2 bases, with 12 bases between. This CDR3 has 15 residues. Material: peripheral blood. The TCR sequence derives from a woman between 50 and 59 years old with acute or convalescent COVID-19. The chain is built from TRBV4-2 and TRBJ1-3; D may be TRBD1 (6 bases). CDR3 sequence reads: CASSPAGAAGNTIYF. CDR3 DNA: TGTGCCAGCAGCCCCGCGGGGGCTGCTGGAAACACCATATATTTT.